This is a list of T cell receptor beta chains from one sample in a study of cytomegalovirus exposure and HLA in healthy donors. Repertoires were generated with immunoSEQ multiplex PCR, while TCRdb's copy carries only in-frame clones and drops some. The sample includes roughly 140,000 clones, under 90% of them seen just once. Sequenced material: PBMCs. These TCRs come from a male donor in good health and CMV-seronegative. Each CDR3 is given with its conserved first and last residue. Each record gives: V gene, D gene, clone size, J gene, CDR3 protein, CDR3 DNA. A D gene is named only where the DNA matches it firmly. The size field is filled for only some rows; it gives once, few, many or a size class.

V gene: TRBV6-5; D gene: TRBD2; clone size: -; J gene: TRBJ2-7; CDR3 protein: CASSYSSGSAGYEQYF; CDR3 DNA: TGTGCCAGCAGTTACTCGAGCGGGAGCGCTGGATACGAGCAGTACTTC
V gene: TRBV10-3; D gene: -; clone size: -; J gene: TRBJ1-1; CDR3 protein: CAISGQGEAFF; CDR3 DNA: TGTGCCATCAGTGGGCAGGGCGAAGCTTTCTTT
V gene: TRBV5-1; D gene: -; clone size: once; J gene: TRBJ1-6; CDR3 protein: CASSGIGNSPLHF; CDR3 DNA: TGCGCCAGTTCCGGGATCGGGAATTCACCCCTCCACTTT
V gene: TRBV7-2; D gene: TRBD2; clone size: -; J gene: TRBJ2-3; CDR3 protein: CASSSRGADTQYF; CDR3 DNA: TGTGCCAGCAGCTCACGGGGGGCAGATACGCAGTATTTT
V gene: TRBV7-9; D gene: -; clone size: -; J gene: TRBJ1-2; CDR3 protein: CSSSLLTGDPNYGYTF; CDR3 DNA: TGTTCCAGCAGCTTACTGACAGGAGACCCCAACTATGGCTACACCTTC
V gene: TRBV7-2; D gene: TRBD1; clone size: -; J gene: TRBJ1-2; CDR3 protein: CASSSQGVGGYTF; CDR3 DNA: TGTGCCAGCAGCTCCCAGGGGGTGGGTGGCTACACCTTC
V gene: TRBV19; D gene: -; clone size: once; J gene: TRBJ1-1; CDR3 protein: CVSMAGWDTEAFF; CDR3 DNA: TGTGTCAGTATGGCCGGGTGGGACACTGAAGCTTTCTTT
V gene: TRBV5-1; D gene: TRBD2; clone size: -; J gene: TRBJ2-7; CDR3 protein: CASSLGLAGVYEQYF; CDR3 DNA: TGCGCCAGCAGCCTGGGACTAGCGGGAGTCTACGAGCAGTACTTC
V gene: TRBV7-8; D gene: -; clone size: -; J gene: TRBJ2-3; CDR3 protein: CASSLIEALMDTQYF; CDR3 DNA: TGTGCCAGCAGCTTAATCGAGGCGCTTATGGATACGCAGTATTTT
V gene: TRBV10-3; D gene: TRBD1; clone size: -; J gene: TRBJ1-6; CDR3 protein: CAISPLTGTESPLHF; CDR3 DNA: TGTGCCATCAGCCCGTTGACAGGGACCGAATCACCCCTCCACTTT
V gene: TRBV7-9; D gene: -; clone size: few; J gene: TRBJ2-7; CDR3 protein: CSSSFNYEQYF; CDR3 DNA: TGTTCCAGCAGCTTCAACTACGAGCAGTACTTC
V gene: TRBV30; D gene: -; clone size: -; J gene: TRBJ2-3; CDR3 protein: CAWSPPFSPGEYF; CDR3 DNA: TGTGCCTGGAGTCCCCCCTTCTCCCCCGGAGAGTATTTT
V gene: TRBV27; D gene: -; clone size: -; J gene: TRBJ2-5; CDR3 protein: CASSFRGGETQYF; CDR3 DNA: TGTGCCAGCAGTTTCAGGGGTGGAGAGACCCAGTACTTC
V gene: TRBV29-1; D gene: -; clone size: once; J gene: TRBJ2-7; CDR3 protein: CSVEGQAGEQYF; CDR3 DNA: TGCAGCGTTGAAGGACAGGCCGGCGAGCAGTACTTC
V gene: TRBV6-6; D gene: TRBD2; clone size: -; J gene: TRBJ2-7; CDR3 protein: CASSYAASGIYEQYF; CDR3 DNA: TGTGCCAGCAGTTACGCGGCTAGCGGGATTTACGAGCAGTACTTC
V gene: TRBV5-5; D gene: -; clone size: once; J gene: TRBJ2-5; CDR3 protein: CASSRLNSGTQYF; CDR3 DNA: TGTGCCAGCAGCCGACTGAACTCGGGGACCCAGTACTTC
V gene: TRBV6-6; D gene: TRBD2; clone size: -; J gene: TRBJ2-7; CDR3 protein: CASSYSSGDYEQYF; CDR3 DNA: TGTGCCAGCAGTTATAGTAGCGGGGATTACGAGCAGTACTTC
V gene: TRBV4-3; D gene: -; clone size: -; J gene: TRBJ2-1; CDR3 protein: CASSQVSGVFNEQFF; CDR3 DNA: TGCGCCAGCAGCCAAGTGTCGGGGGTCTTCAATGAGCAGTTCTTC
V gene: TRBV30; D gene: -; clone size: -; J gene: TRBJ2-2; CDR3 protein: CAWSLGGTGELFF; CDR3 DNA: TGTGCCTGGAGTTTAGGAGGCACCGGGGAGCTGTTTTTT
V gene: TRBV7-9; D gene: -; clone size: -; J gene: TRBJ2-1; CDR3 protein: CASSLVALEASDEQFF; CDR3 DNA: TGTGCCAGCAGCTTAGTCGCACTAGAAGCCTCCGATGAGCAGTTCTTC
V gene: TRBV11-2; D gene: TRBD2; clone size: -; J gene: TRBJ2-3; CDR3 protein: CASSLGGRNTDTQYF; CDR3 DNA: TGTGCCAGCAGCTTAGGCGGGAGGAACACAGATACGCAGTATTTT
V gene: TRBV19; D gene: -; clone size: -; J gene: TRBJ2-1; CDR3 protein: CASSIVAGSTISGEQFF; CDR3 DNA: TGTGCCAGTAGTATAGTGGCGGGAAGTACGATTTCAGGCGAGCAGTTCTTC
V gene: TRBV2; D gene: -; clone size: -; J gene: TRBJ2-3; CDR3 protein: CASSDTNTDTQYF; CDR3 DNA: TGTGCCAGCAGTGACACTAACACAGATACGCAGTATTTT
V gene: TRBV15; D gene: -; clone size: -; J gene: TRBJ1-1; CDR3 protein: CATSGSWTGGTEAFF; CDR3 DNA: TGTGCCACCAGCGGATCGTGGACTGGAGGTACTGAAGCTTTCTTT
V gene: TRBV6-5; D gene: -; clone size: -; J gene: TRBJ1-6; CDR3 protein: CASSPTPDNSPLHF; CDR3 DNA: TGTGCCAGCAGCCCGACACCAGATAATTCACCCCTCCACTTT
V gene: TRBV19; D gene: -; clone size: -; J gene: TRBJ2-7; CDR3 protein: CASTLDRDTHEQYF; CDR3 DNA: TGTGCCAGTACCCTCGACCGGGACACTCACGAGCAGTACTTC
V gene: TRBV27; D gene: TRBD1; clone size: -; J gene: TRBJ2-1; CDR3 protein: CASSPRDRGSGLARDEQFF; CDR3 DNA: TGTGCCAGCAGTCCCAGGGACAGGGGCTCCGGACTAGCTAGGGATGAGCAGTTCTTC
V gene: TRBV5-1; D gene: TRBD1; clone size: once; J gene: TRBJ1-4; CDR3 protein: CASSRDSKNNEKLFF; CDR3 DNA: TGCGCCAGCAGCAGGGACAGCAAAAATAATGAAAAACTGTTTTTT
V gene: TRBV5-1; D gene: TRBD2; clone size: -; J gene: TRBJ2-4; CDR3 protein: CASSFAGVGNIQYF; CDR3 DNA: TGCGCCAGCAGCTTCGCGGGGGTCGGTAACATTCAGTACTTC
V gene: TRBV29-1; D gene: -; clone size: once; J gene: TRBJ1-2; CDR3 protein: CSVSGQGCGYTF; CDR3 DNA: TGCAGCGTTTCGGGGCAGGGGTGTGGCTACACCTTC
V gene: TRBV6-5; D gene: -; clone size: few; J gene: TRBJ1-1; CDR3 protein: CVTSAAVGTEAFF; CDR3 DNA: TGTGTGACCTCGGCAGCGGTGGGCACTGAAGCTTTCTTT
V gene: TRBV19; D gene: TRBD2; clone size: -; J gene: TRBJ2-7; CDR3 protein: CASSGASGAYEQYF; CDR3 DNA: TGTGCCAGTAGTGGCGCTAGCGGTGCCTACGAGCAGTACTTC
V gene: TRBV21-1; D gene: -; clone size: -; J gene: TRBJ2-7; CDR3 protein: CASSNRAGAYEQYF; CDR3 DNA: TGTGCCAGCAGCAACCGGGCAGGGGCCTACGAGCAGTACTTC
V gene: TRBV19; D gene: -; clone size: -; J gene: TRBJ1-4; CDR3 protein: CASTPLRYTGDGEKLFF; CDR3 DNA: TGTGCCAGTACCCCACTGCGGTATACAGGCGACGGAGAAAAACTGTTTTTT
V gene: TRBV10-3; D gene: -; clone size: -; J gene: TRBJ1-1; CDR3 protein: CAIKEDYRESSEAFF; CDR3 DNA: TGTGCCATCAAGGAGGATTACAGGGAATCTTCTGAAGCTTTCTTT
V gene: TRBV4-1; D gene: -; clone size: few; J gene: TRBJ1-1; CDR3 protein: CASSQGFGGAGTEAFF; CDR3 DNA: TGCGCCAGCAGCCAAGGCTTTGGGGGGGCAGGCACTGAAGCTTTCTTT
V gene: TRBV28; D gene: TRBD2; clone size: few; J gene: TRBJ2-1; CDR3 protein: CASSQERTSGRSPNYNEQFF; CDR3 DNA: TGTGCCAGCAGCCAAGAACGGACTAGCGGGAGGTCCCCGAATTACAATGAGCAGTTCTTC
V gene: TRBV4-3; D gene: TRBD2; clone size: -; J gene: TRBJ2-5; CDR3 protein: CASSQEEAGGWGTQYF; CDR3 DNA: TGCGCCAGCAGCCAAGAGGAAGCGGGAGGTTGGGGGACCCAGTACTTC
V gene: TRBV11-2; D gene: -; clone size: -; J gene: TRBJ1-1; CDR3 protein: CASSLGQAGGTEAFF; CDR3 DNA: TGTGCCAGCAGCTTAGGGCAGGCCGGAGGCACTGAAGCTTTCTTT
V gene: TRBV27; D gene: -; clone size: -; J gene: TRBJ2-1; CDR3 protein: CATIQTRDYNEQFF; CDR3 DNA: TGTGCCACCATCCAGACTAGAGACTACAATGAGCAGTTCTTC
V gene: TRBV29-1; D gene: TRBD2; clone size: -; J gene: TRBJ2-3; CDR3 protein: CSVPGLAGGRADTQYF; CDR3 DNA: TGCAGCGTCCCCGGACTAGCGGGAGGTCGGGCAGATACGCAGTATTTT
V gene: TRBV9; D gene: TRBD2; clone size: -; J gene: TRBJ2-3; CDR3 protein: CASSPRPGLAGQQDTQYF; CDR3 DNA: TGTGCCAGCAGCCCTCGACCGGGGCTAGCGGGGCAACAAGATACGCAGTATTTT
V gene: TRBV28; D gene: -; clone size: -; J gene: TRBJ2-7; CDR3 protein: CASSLRSSVNEQYF; CDR3 DNA: TGTGCCAGCAGTTTAAGGTCTAGCGTTAACGAGCAGTACTTC
V gene: TRBV15; D gene: -; clone size: -; J gene: TRBJ1-1; CDR3 protein: CATSRPEGIDTEAFF; CDR3 DNA: TGTGCCACCAGCAGACCCGAGGGAATAGACACTGAAGCTTTCTTT
V gene: TRBV4-3; D gene: TRBD1; clone size: once; J gene: TRBJ1-6; CDR3 protein: CASSQTTGQDNSPLHF; CDR3 DNA: TGCGCCAGCAGCCAAACCACGGGACAGGATAATTCACCCCTCCACTTT
V gene: TRBV28; D gene: -; clone size: -; J gene: TRBJ2-7; CDR3 protein: CASSSRDSPYEQYF; CDR3 DNA: TGTGCCAGCAGTTCCCGGGACTCTCCCTACGAGCAGTACTTC
V gene: TRBV10-3; D gene: -; clone size: -; J gene: TRBJ2-7; CDR3 protein: CATQGDSYEQYF; CDR3 DNA: TGTGCCACACAAGGGGACTCCTACGAGCAGTACTTC
V gene: TRBV29-1; D gene: TRBD2; clone size: -; J gene: TRBJ2-1; CDR3 protein: CSGGEAGAGSNEQFF; CDR3 DNA: TGCAGCGGGGGTGAAGCGGGAGCAGGATCAAATGAGCAGTTCTTC
V gene: TRBV7-9; D gene: -; clone size: few; J gene: TRBJ2-1; CDR3 protein: CASSSDYNIYNEQFF; CDR3 DNA: TGTGCCAGCAGCTCCGACTACAATATTTACAATGAGCAGTTCTTC
V gene: TRBV6-5; D gene: -; clone size: once; J gene: TRBJ1-1; CDR3 protein: CASRRVGQNTEAFF; CDR3 DNA: TGTGCCAGCAGACGAGTCGGACAAAACACTGAAGCTTTCTTT
V gene: TRBV6-5; D gene: -; clone size: -; J gene: TRBJ1-5; CDR3 protein: CASSYTGLGQPQHF; CDR3 DNA: TGTGCCAGCAGTTACACAGGGTTAGGTCAGCCCCAGCATTTT
V gene: TRBV4-1; D gene: TRBD1; clone size: -; J gene: TRBJ2-5; CDR3 protein: CASSQGYRGLGETQYF; CDR3 DNA: TGCGCCAGCAGCCAAGGATACAGGGGGCTAGGGGAGACCCAGTACTTC
V gene: TRBV7-9; D gene: TRBD2; clone size: -; J gene: TRBJ2-3; CDR3 protein: CASSSWKREKDTQYF; CDR3 DNA: TGTGCCAGCAGCTCCTGGAAGCGGGAGAAGGATACGCAGTATTTT
V gene: TRBV5-6; D gene: TRBD1; clone size: -; J gene: TRBJ2-2; CDR3 protein: CASSWTGGPGELFF; CDR3 DNA: TGTGCCAGCAGCTGGACAGGGGGACCCGGGGAGCTGTTTTTT
V gene: TRBV13; D gene: TRBD2; clone size: -; J gene: TRBJ2-7; CDR3 protein: CASSSTSGRAGEQYF; CDR3 DNA: TGTGCCAGCAGCTCGACTAGCGGGAGGGCCGGGGAGCAGTACTTC
V gene: TRBV4-1; D gene: TRBD1; clone size: once; J gene: TRBJ2-7; CDR3 protein: CASSQITGGGEQYF; CDR3 DNA: TGCGCCAGCAGCCAAATAACAGGGGGTGGCGAGCAGTACTTC
V gene: TRBV18; D gene: TRBD2; clone size: -; J gene: TRBJ2-5; CDR3 protein: CASSGPGLAGSRETQYF; CDR3 DNA: TGTGCCAGCTCAGGACCGGGACTAGCGGGATCCCGAGAGACCCAGTACTTC